This T cell receptor beta chain was sequenced during a study of T cell responses to AZD1222 COVID-19 vaccine. Study-level findings and limits: In the spike-specific TCR repertoire, nearly half reportedly target unmutated variant regions. Baseline antibody screening turned up just a handful of seropositive AZD1222 recipients. Donors, mostly white British, included more females; clonal diversity was possibly underestimated.

V was pared by 2 bases and J by 2 bases, with 8 bases of the junction left unmatched. The CDR3 loop spans 17 amino acids. Germline CDR1 SGDLS, CDR2 YYNGEE. In its sample, this clone was seen once. The target antigen is unknown. Only in-frame clones appear in the TCRdb table, and some are missing; sequencing was by immunoSEQ multiplex PCR. Of over 150,000 clones listed, about nine tenths are singletons. The sample was peripheral blood, taken on day 0 of AZD1222 vaccination. The V gene is TRBV9, the J gene TRBJ2-1, with 9 bases lining up with TRBD1. The TCR sequence derives from an adult in good health. The CDR3 region is CASSVISGTGTYNEQFF. Written as DNA, the CDR3 is TGTGCCAGCAGCGTTATTTCCGGGACAGGGACCTACAATGAGCAGTTCTTC.